Given below is one TCR beta chain in context. This record comes from a study of blood T cell repertoires in COVID-19. The table came from immunoSEQ multiplex PCR; TCRdb's copy has only in-frame clones and leaves some out. The sample lists hundreds of thousands of clones, 90% occurring once. The germline V gene has CDR1 MDHEN and CDR2 SYDVKM. V trimming: 5 bases; J trimming: 6 bases; junction bases outside the gene matches: 9. The CDR3 length is 15 residues. This TCR was recovered from a woman between 18 and 29 years old with acute COVID-19. V and J are TRBV28 and TRBJ1-2, with 10 bases identical to TRBD1. Sequenced: PBMCs or T cells enriched from blood (not recorded which). CDR3 sequence: CASSPAGTGDNGYTF. The CDR3 DNA reads as TGTGCCAGCAGTCCAGCCGGGACAGGGGACAATGGCTACACCTTC.